This T cell receptor beta chain was sequenced during a study of blood T cell repertoires in COVID-19. The CDR3 extends over 23 amino acids. Germline lookup yields CDR1 WNHNN and CDR2 SYGVQD (reference sequence). J gave up 1 base and V 2 bases, and 26 bases lay outside the gene matches. Authors' processing steps: Amplified reference gene primers provided the basis for estimating nucleated cell counts. Libraries were prepared by immunoSEQ multiplex PCR; TCRdb keeps only in-frame clonotypes and omits some of them. V and J calls plus clone size are reproduced from that table; the DNA served to infer D and trimming. The sample has about 280,000 clones, approximately 85% seen once.

The sequencing input was peripheral blood. The receptor was isolated from a man between 45 and 60 years old with active or convalescent COVID-19. The chain combines TRBV10-1 with TRBJ2-7, with TRBD1 identical over 10 bases. CDR3 DNA: TGCGCCAGCAGTGAGAGTGCTTCCTCCGGGACAGGGGATGACGGGCGGGAGTCCTACGAGCAGTACTTC. Protein sequence: CASSESASSGTGDDGRESYEQYF.